Sequencing of this TCR beta chain was carried out in a study of cytomegalovirus exposure and HLA in healthy donors. With regard to this clone: Its matching antigen is unknown.

The PCR employed 60 Vbeta primers together with 13 Jbeta primers. Original processing notes: As a later analysis found, there were around 86 million unique TCR beta chains, of which 8.5 million to 13 million were shared. Clones were sequenced by immunoSEQ multiplex PCR, and TCRdb holds only the in-frame ones, with some missing. V, J and clone size were drawn from that table, and D and trimming were deduced from the DNA. Here the sample spans around 150,000 clones, 80% being singletons. The CDR3 totals 13 residues. Trimming took 1 base from V and 6 from J; bases not matched to a gene: 0. Per germline, CDR1 SGHNT and CDR2 YYREEE (reference sequence). General observations from the study: Donor immune exposure was known only as CMV serostatus. In a later analysis, DRB1 alleles had the most associated TCRs; HLA-C alleles the fewest.

When sampled, the donors appeared nominally healthy, though they likely had unrecorded immune exposures. This TCR derives from a woman aged 40-49 years in good health and CMV-seronegative. The sequenced sample was PBMCs. The gene calls are TRBV5-4 and TRBJ2-3, with 9 positions matching TRBD2. The CDR3 protein is CASSLTSGDTQYF. CDR3 coding DNA: TGTGCCAGCAGCTTGACTAGCGGGGATACGCAGTATTTT.